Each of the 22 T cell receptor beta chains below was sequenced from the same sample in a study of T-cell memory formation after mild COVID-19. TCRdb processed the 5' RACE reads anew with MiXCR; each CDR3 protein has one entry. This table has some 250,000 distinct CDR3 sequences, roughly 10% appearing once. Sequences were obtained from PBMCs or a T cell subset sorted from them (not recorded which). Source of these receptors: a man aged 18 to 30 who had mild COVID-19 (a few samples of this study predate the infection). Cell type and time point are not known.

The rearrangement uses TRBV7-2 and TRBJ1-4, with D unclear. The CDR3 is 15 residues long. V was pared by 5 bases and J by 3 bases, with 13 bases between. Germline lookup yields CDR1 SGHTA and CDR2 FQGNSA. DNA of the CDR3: TGTGCCAGCAGCCGATCGGGTGGATCTAATGAAAAACTGTTTTTT. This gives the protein CASSRSGGSNEKLFF. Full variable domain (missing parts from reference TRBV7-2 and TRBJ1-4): GAGVSQSPSNKVTEKGKDVELRCDPISGHTALYWYRQSLGQGLEFLIYFQGNSAPDKSGLPSDRFSAERTGGSVSTLTIQRTQQEDSAVYLCASSRSGGSNEKLFFGSGTQLSVL.

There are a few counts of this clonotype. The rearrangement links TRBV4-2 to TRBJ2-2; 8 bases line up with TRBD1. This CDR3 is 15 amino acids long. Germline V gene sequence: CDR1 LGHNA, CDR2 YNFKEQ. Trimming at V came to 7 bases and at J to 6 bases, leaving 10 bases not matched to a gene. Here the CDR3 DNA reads TGTGCCAGCACCCAGGGGGCGGGGAGTTCCGGGGAGCTGTTTTTT. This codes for CASTQGAGSSGELFF.

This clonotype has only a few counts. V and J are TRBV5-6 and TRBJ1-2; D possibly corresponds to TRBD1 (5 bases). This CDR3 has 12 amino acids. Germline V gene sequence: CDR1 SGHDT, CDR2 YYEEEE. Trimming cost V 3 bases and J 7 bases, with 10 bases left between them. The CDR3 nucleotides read TGTGCCAGCAGCTGGGACTTCGGTGGCTACACCTTC. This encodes CASSWDFGGYTF.

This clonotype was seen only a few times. CDR3 protein: CSAHIRSSQGNEQFF. In DNA, the CDR3 is TGCAGTGCCCACATACGCTCCTCCCAGGGCAATGAGCAGTTCTTC. The chain is built from TRBV20-1 and TRBJ2-1, with D perhaps TRBD1 (5 bases). Germline lookup yields CDR1 DFQATT and CDR2 SNEGSKA (reference sequence). CDR3 length: 15 residues. V was shortened by 6 bases and J by 6 bases, with 21 bases between the two germline ends.

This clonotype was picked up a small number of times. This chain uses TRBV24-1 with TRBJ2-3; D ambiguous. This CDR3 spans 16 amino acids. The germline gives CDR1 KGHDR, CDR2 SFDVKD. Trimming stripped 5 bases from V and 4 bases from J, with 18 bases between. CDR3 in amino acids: CATSGSKGLQPDTQYF. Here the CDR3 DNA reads TGTGCCACCAGTGGGTCGAAGGGTCTCCAGCCAGATACGCAGTATTTT.

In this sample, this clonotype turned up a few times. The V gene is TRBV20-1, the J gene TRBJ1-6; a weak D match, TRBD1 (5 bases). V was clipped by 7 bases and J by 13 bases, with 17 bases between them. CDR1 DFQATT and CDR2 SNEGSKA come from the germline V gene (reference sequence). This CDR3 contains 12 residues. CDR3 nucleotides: TGCAGTGTACAGGACGGGGTCGGGCCCCTCCACTTT. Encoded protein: CSVQDGVGPLHF.

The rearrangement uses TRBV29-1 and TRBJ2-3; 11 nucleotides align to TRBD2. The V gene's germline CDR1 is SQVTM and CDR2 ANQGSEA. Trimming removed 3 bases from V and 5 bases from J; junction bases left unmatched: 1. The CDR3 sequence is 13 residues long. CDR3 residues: CSVDTSGGDTQYF. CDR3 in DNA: TGCAGCGTTGATACTAGCGGGGGAGATACGCAGTATTTT.

The CDR3 nucleotides read TGTGCCAGCAGACGCAGTAATAGCAATCAGCCCCAGCATTTT. This translates into CASRRSNSNQPQHF. The chain links TRBV6-2 or TRBV6-3 to TRBJ1-5; D is unresolved. CDR1 is MNHEY, CDR2 SVGEGT, per germline. V was pared by 6 bases and J by 0 bases, with 9 bases between. The CDR3 totals 14 residues.

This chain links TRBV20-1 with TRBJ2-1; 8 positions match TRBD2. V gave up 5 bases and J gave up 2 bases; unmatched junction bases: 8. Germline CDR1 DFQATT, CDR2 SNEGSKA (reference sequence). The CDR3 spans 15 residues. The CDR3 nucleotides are TGCAGTGCTGTCCCGGGACTAGGTCCCTACAATGAGCAGTTCTTC. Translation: CSAVPGLGPYNEQFF.

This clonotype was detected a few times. The CDR3 DNA follows: TGCGCCAGCAGCGCCGGGACAGGGGGGGGATACACTGAAGCTTTCTTT. Its protein is CASSAGTGGGYTEAFF. This chain connects TRBV5-1 to TRBJ1-1; 11 nucleotides agree with TRBD1. CDR1 and CDR2 from the germline V gene are SGHRS and YFSETQ. This CDR3 is 16 amino acids long. V shed 4 bases and J 3 bases; nucleotides not matched to a gene: 8.

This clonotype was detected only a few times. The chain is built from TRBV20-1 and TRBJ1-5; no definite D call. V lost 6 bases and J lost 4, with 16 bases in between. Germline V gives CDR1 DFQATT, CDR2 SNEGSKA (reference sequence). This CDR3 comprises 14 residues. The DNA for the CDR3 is TGCAGTGCCCAAGCCCGGGCAGATAATCAGCCCCAGCATTTT. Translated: CSAQARADNQPQHF.

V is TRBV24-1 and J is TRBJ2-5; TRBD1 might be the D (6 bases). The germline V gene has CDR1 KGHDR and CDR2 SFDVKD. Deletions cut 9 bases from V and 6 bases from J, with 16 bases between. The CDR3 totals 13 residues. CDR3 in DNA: TGTGCCACCCAAACGCAGGGGCTGAAGACCCAGTACTTC. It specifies CATQTQGLKTQYF.

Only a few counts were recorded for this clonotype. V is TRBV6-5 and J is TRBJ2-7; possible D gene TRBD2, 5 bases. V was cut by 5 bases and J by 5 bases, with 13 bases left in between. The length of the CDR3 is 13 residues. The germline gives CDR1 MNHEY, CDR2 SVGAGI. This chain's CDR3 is CASSATGFHEQYV. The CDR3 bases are TGTGCCAGCAGTGCCACGGGGTTCCACGAGCAGTACGTC.

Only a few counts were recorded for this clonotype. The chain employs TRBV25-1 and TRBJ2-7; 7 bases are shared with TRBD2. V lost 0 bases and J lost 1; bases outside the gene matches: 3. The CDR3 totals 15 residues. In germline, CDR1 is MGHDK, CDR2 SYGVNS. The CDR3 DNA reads TGTGCCAGCAGTGAATATGGGGGGGGATCCTACGAGCAGTACTTC. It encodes CASSEYGGGSYEQYF.

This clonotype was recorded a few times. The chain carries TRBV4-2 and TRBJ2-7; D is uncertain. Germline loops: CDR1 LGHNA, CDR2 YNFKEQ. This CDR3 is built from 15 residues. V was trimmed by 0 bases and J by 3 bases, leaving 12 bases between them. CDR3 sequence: CASSQDLGSSYEQYV. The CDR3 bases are TGTGCCAGCAGCCAAGATTTAGGCAGCAGCTACGAGCAGTACGTC.

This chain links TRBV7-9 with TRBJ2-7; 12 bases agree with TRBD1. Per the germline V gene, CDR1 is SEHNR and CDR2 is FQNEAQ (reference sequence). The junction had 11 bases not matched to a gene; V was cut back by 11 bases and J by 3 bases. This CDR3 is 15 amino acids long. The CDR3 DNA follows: TGTGCCGTGGGACAGGGGGCCGTATCAATCTACGAGCAGTACTTC. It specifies CAVGQGAVSIYEQYF.

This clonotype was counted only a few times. CDR3 coding DNA: TGCGCCAGCAGCCAAGAGGCGACAGGTCCGAATGAGCAGTTCTTC. It is translated as CASSQEATGPNEQFF. The chain employs TRBV4-3 and TRBJ2-1; weak D call: TRBD1 (6 bases). The CDR3 covers 15 residues. Trimming took 0 bases from V and 7 from J, leaving 13 bases between them. Germline CDR1 reads LGHNA; CDR2 reads YSLEER.

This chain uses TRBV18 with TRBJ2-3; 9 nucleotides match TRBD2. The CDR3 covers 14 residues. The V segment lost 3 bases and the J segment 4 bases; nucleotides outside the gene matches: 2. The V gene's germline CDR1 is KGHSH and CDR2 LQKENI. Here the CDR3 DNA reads TGTGCCAGCTCACCGGGACTAGCATCAGATACGCAGTATTTT. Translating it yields CASSPGLASDTQYF.

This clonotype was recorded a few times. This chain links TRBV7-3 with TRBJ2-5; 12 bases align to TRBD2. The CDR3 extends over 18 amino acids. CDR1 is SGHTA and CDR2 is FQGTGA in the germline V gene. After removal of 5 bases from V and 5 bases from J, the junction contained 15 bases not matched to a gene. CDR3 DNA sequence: TGTGCCAGCAGCCGTCGACTAGCGGGGGCTCCAGGGGAGGAGACCCAGTACTTC. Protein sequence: CASSRRLAGAPGEETQYF.

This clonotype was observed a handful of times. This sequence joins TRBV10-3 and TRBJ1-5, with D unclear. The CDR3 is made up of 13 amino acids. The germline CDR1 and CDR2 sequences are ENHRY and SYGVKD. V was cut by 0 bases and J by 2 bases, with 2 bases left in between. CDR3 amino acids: CAISESRNQPQHF. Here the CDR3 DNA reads TGTGCCATCAGTGAGTCACGCAATCAGCCCCAGCATTTT.

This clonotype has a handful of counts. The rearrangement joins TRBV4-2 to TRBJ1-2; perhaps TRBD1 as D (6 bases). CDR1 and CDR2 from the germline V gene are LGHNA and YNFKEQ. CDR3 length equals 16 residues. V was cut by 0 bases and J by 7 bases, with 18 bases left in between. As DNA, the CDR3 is TGTGCCAGCAGCCAAGATAATACAGGGCGGTCGGGTGGCTACACCTTC. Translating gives CASSQDNTGRSGGYTF.

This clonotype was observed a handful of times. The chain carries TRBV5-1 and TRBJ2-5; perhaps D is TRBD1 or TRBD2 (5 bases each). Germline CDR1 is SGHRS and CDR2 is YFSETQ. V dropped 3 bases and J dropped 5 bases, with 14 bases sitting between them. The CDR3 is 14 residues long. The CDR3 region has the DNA TGCGCCAGCAGCTCGGGGCCTCCCCCTGAGACCCAGTACTTC. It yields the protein CASSSGPPPETQYF.